This T cell receptor beta chain was captured in a study of T cell repertoires in cytomegalovirus infection. Study as a whole: Public TCR beta signatures marked donors with CMV infection and the matching HLA. Whole-study results and caveats: The cumulative frequency of public TCR beta families distinguished individuals who carried CMV together with the relevant HLA. HLA-C-restricted, CMV-specific TCR beta clonotypes were dominant ex vivo.

TCRdb reprocessed the reads with MiXCR, giving one entry per CDR3 protein. The sample carries some 150,000 distinct CDR3 sequences, 23% recorded once. With 4 bases clipped from V and 3 bases from J, the junction kept 16 bases outside the gene matches. Germline assignment: CDR1 MNHEY and CDR2 SMNVEV (reference sequence). The CDR3 is 19 amino acids. This clonotype was observed at least ten times. Its antigen is unidentified. The sequence derives from a human donor in good health (CMV status not recorded). Some clones in this sample may be carry-over from other donors' samples. Material: PBMCs. V gene TRBV27 combines with J gene TRBJ2-2, with 8 bases aligning to TRBD2. The CDR3 nucleotides are TGTGCCAGCAGTTCGGGACGACCGGGACTAGTCTTCCACACCGGGGAGCTGTTTTTT. Its translation is CASSSGRPGLVFHTGELFF.